The 2 T cell receptor beta chains below come from one sample, sequenced in a study of shared clonotypes between healthy human individuals. The data were produced by immunoSEQ multiplex PCR, yet TCRdb's version contains in-frame clones alone and is incomplete. The sample yields just over 2,000,000 clones, about 94% seen once. Positive CCR7 selection of CD45RO-negative cells yielded the naive CD8 cells, and terminally differentiated effector memory CD45RA+ cells were excluded. Material: naive CD8+ T cells sorted from blood. The source is a man younger than 35 in good health.

The genes are TRBV25-1 and TRBJ2-7; 11 positions match TRBD1. CDR1 and CDR2 from the germline V gene are MGHDK and SYGVNS. CDR3 size: 15 residues. The V gene end was trimmed by 4 bases and the J gene end by 2 bases; junction bases not matched to a gene: 4. CDR3 coding DNA: TGTGCCAGCAGTGTTACGGGACAGGGGGCCTACGAGCAGTACTTC. Residues: CASSVTGQGAYEQYF.

This chain's CDR3 is CASSPTPPTGVGTEAFF. The CDR3 bases are TGCGCCAGCAGCCCGACCCCGCCGACAGGGGTGGGCACTGAAGCTTTCTTT. The chain uses TRBV4-1 and TRBJ1-1; the match to TRBD1 covers 8 bases. Germline loops: CDR1 MGHRA, CDR2 YSYEKL. V trimming: 4 bases; J trimming: 4 bases; junction bases outside the gene matches: 14. This CDR3 has 17 amino acids.